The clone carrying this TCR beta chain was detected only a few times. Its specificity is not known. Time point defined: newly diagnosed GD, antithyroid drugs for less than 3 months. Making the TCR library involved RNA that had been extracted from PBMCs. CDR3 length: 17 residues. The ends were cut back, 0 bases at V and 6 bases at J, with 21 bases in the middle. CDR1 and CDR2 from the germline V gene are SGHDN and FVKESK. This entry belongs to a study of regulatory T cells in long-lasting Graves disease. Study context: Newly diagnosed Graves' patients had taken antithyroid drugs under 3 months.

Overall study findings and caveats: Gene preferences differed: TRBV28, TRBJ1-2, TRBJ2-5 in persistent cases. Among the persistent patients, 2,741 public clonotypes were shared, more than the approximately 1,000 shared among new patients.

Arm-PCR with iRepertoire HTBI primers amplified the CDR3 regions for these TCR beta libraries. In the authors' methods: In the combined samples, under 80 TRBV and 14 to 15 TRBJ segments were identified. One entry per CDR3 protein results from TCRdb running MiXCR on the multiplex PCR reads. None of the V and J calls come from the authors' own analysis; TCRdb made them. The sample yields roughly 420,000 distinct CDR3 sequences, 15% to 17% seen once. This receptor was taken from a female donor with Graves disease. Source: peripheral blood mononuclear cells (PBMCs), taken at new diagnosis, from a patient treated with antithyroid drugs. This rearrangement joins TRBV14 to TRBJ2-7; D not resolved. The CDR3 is CASSQDVPLVHGLEQYF. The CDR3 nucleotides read TGTGCCAGCAGCCAAGACGTCCCGCTGGTTCATGGGCTCGAGCAGTACTTC.